What follows describes a single T cell receptor (beta chain). V lost 5 bases and J lost 6, with 13 bases in between. The CDR3 contains 12 residues. The germline gives CDR1 GTSNPN, CDR2 SVGIG (reference sequence). The data were obtained in a study of technical replicates of blood from a handful of donors. Sequencing was performed with immunoSEQ multiplex PCR; in TCRdb, only in-frame clones are kept and a portion is missing. The sample lists some 48,000 clones, 80% to 95% occurring once. Sequences were obtained from PBMCs. The source is a human donor in good health. Some clones in this sample may be carry-over from other donors' samples. V and J are TRBV30 and TRBJ1-1; TRBD1 is a possible D gene (6 bases). CDR3 loop: CAWSGATAEAFF. The CDR3 DNA is TGTGCCTGGTCAGGGGCGACCGCTGAAGCTTTCTTT.